The next 3 T cell receptor beta chains were all read from a single sample in a study of T cells in Graves' hyperthyroidism and ophthalmopathy. RNA transcripts gave rise to amplified TCR beta CDR3 regions. When the TCR CDR3 underwent first-round RT-PCR, the HTBI primer set was used. TCRdb independently ran MiXCR on the multiplex PCR reads; one entry per CDR3 protein. The table has around 400,000 distinct CDR3 sequences, roughly 25% seen once. Sequenced sample: blood. These receptors came from a man over 45 with Graves' hyperthyroidism.

In this sample, this clonotype turned up a few times. The CDR3 region has the DNA TGCAGTGCTAGGACAGGGACAAGCAATCAGCCCCAGCATTTT. Its protein is CSARTGTSNQPQHF. The chain recombines TRBV20-1 with TRBJ1-5, with 7 bases fitting TRBD1. The CDR3 spans 14 residues. Germline V gene sequence: CDR1 DFQATT, CDR2 SNEGSKA (reference sequence). The V gene end was trimmed by 3 bases and the J gene end by 1 base; junction bases not matched to a gene: 3.

This chain uses TRBV6-2 or TRBV6-3 with TRBJ2-7, with D possibly being TRBD1 or TRBD2 (5 bases each). Trimming removed 5 bases at V and 9 bases at J, with 26 bases between. CDR3 length equals 16 residues. Germline assignment: CDR1 MNHEY and CDR2 SVGEGT. CDR3: CASSPPSISGSLVQYF. The CDR3, as DNA: TGTGCCAGCAGTCCCCCATCCATCTCAGGGAGCCTGGTGCAGTACTTC.

The V call is TRBV2, the J call TRBJ1-6; D gene unclear. The CDR3 runs to 15 residues. The V end lost 6 bases, the J end lost 8 bases, and 17 bases lay between the germline ends. Germline loops: CDR1 SNHLY, CDR2 FYNNEI. This CDR3 is CASSDRDGVYSPLHF. CDR3 DNA sequence: TGTGCCAGCAGCGATCGGGATGGGGTTTATTCACCCCTCCACTTT.